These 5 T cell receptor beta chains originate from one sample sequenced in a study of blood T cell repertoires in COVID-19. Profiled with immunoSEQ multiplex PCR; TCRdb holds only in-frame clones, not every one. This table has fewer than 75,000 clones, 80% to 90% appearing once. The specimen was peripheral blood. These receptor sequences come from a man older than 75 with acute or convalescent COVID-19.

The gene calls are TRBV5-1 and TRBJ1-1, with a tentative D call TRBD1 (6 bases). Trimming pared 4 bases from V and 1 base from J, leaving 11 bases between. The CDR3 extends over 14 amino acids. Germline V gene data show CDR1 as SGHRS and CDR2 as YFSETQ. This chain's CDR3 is CASSPMGQNTEAFF. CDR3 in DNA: TGCGCCAGCAGCCCTATGGGACAGAACACTGAAGCTTTCTTT.

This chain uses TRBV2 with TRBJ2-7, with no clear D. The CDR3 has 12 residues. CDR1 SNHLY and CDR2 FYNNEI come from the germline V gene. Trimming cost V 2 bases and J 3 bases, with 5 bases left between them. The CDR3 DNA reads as TGTGCCAGCAGTGAACAGAACTACGAGCAGTACTTC. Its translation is CASSEQNYEQYF. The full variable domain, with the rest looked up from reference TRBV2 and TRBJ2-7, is EPEVTQTPSHQVTQMGQEVILRCVPISNHLYFYWYRQILGQKVEFLVSFYNNEISEKSEIFDDQFSVERPDGSNFTLKIRSTKLEDSAMYFCASSEQNYEQYFGPGTRLTVT.

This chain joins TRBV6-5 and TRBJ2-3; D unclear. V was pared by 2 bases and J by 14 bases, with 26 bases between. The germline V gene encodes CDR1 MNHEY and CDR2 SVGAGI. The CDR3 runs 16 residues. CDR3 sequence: CASSYTTSTSRSEMYF. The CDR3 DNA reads TGTGCCAGCAGTTACACCACTTCAACCAGTAGGAGCGAAATGTATTTT.

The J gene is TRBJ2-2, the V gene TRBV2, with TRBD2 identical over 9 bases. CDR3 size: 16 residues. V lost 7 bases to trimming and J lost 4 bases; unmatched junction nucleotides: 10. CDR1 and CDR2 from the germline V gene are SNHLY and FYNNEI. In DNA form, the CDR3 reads TGTGCCAGCAATTTAAGAGCGGGAGGTAGCACCGGGGAGCTGTTTTTT. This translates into CASNLRAGGSTGELFF. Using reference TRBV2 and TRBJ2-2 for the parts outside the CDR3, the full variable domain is EPEVTQTPSHQVTQMGQEVILRCVPISNHLYFYWYRQILGQKVEFLVSFYNNEISEKSEIFDDQFSVERPDGSNFTLKIRSTKLEDSAMYFCASNLRAGGSTGELFFGEGSRLTVL.

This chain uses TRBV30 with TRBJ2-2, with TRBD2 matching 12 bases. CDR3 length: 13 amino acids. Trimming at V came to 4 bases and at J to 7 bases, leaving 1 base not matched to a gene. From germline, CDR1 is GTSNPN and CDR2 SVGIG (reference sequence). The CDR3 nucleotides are TGTGCCTGGACTAGCGGGAGGGTCGGGGAGCTGTTTTTT. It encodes CAWTSGRVGELFF.